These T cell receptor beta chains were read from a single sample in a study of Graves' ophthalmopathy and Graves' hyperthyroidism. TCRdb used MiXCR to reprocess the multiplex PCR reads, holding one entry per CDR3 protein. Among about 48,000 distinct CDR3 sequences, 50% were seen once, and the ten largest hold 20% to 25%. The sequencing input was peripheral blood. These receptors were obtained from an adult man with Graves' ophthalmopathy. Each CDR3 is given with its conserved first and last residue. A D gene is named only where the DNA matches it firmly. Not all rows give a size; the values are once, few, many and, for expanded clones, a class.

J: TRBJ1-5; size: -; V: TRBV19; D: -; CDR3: CASSARQPQHF; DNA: TGTGCCAGTAGTGCCCGACAGCCCCAGCATTTT
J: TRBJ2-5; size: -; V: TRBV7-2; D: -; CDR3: CASSLEGRVGETQYF; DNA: TGTGCCAGCAGCTTAGAGGGACGGGTAGGGGAGACCCAGTACTTC
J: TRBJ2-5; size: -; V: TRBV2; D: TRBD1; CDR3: CASSAGTGGQETQYF; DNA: TGTGCCAGCAGTGCCGGGACAGGGGGCCAAGAGACCCAGTACTTC
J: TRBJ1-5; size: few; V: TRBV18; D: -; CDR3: CASTVDRSQPQHF; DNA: TGTGCCAGCACAGTGGACAGAAGCCAGCCCCAGCATTTT
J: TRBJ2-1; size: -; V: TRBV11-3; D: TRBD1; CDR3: CASSLDKGQGVWNEQFF; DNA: TGTGCCAGCAGCTTAGACAAAGGACAGGGGGTTTGGAATGAGCAGTTCTTC
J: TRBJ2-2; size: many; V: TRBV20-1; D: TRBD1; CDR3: CSARTGQRNTGELFF; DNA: TGCAGTGCTAGGACGGGACAGCGTAACACCGGGGAGCTGTTTTTT
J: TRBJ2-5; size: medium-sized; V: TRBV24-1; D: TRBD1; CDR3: CATSAFGTGGETQYF; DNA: TGTGCCACCAGTGCTTTCGGGACAGGGGGAGAGACCCAGTACTTC
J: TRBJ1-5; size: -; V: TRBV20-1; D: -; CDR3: CSPGGPNQPQHF; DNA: TGCAGTCCGGGGGGGCCAAATCAGCCCCAGCATTTT
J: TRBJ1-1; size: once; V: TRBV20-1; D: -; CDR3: CSASSPESNTEAFF; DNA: TGCAGTGCTAGTTCACCGGAATCGAACACTGAAGCTTTCTTT
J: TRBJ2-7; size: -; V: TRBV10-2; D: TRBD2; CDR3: CASSESLAGGGYEQYF; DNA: TGCGCCAGCAGTGAGTCCTTAGCGGGAGGGGGCTACGAGCAGTACTTC
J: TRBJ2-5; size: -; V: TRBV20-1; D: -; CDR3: CSARDPGVSLETQYF; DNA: TGCAGTGCTAGAGATCCCGGGGTTAGTCTGGAGACCCAGTACTTC
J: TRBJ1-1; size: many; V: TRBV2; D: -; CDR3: CASSARVNTEAFF; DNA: TGTGCCAGCAGTGCTAGGGTGAACACTGAAGCTTTCTTT
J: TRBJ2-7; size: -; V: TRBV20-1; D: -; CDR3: CSARVRESNQPQQYF; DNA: TGCAGTGCTAGAGTCAGGGAAAGCAATCAGCCCCAGCAGTACTTC
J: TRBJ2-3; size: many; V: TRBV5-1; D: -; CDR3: CASSGAETDTQYF; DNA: TGCGCCAGCAGCGGGGCAGAGACAGATACGCAGTATTTT
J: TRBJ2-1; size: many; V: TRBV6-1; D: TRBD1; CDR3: CASSDPQGQGYNEQFF; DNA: TGTGCCAGCAGTGACCCCCAGGGACAGGGTTACAATGAGCAGTTCTTC
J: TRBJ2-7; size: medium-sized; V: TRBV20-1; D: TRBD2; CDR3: CSAMSLAGRYEQYF; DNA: TGCAGTGCTATGAGCCTAGCGGGGCGGTACGAGCAGTACTTC
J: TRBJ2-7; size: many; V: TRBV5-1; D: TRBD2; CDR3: CASSLDRAGGEQYF; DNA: TGCGCCAGCAGCTTGGACAGGGCGGGGGGCGAGCAGTACTTC
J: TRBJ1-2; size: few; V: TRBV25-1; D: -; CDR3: CASSEWGRGNYGYTF; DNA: TGTGCCAGCAGTGAATGGGGGAGGGGTAACTATGGCTACACCTTC
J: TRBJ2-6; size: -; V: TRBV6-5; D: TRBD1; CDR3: CASSYSRTGPSGANVLTF; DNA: TGTGCCAGCAGTTACTCTAGGACAGGCCCCTCTGGGGCCAACGTCCTGACTTTC
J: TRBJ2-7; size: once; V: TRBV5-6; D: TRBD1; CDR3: CASSDSGTGVYEQYF; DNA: TGTGCCAGCAGCGACTCCGGGACAGGGGTCTACGAGCAGTACTTC
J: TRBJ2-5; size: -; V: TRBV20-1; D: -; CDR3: CSASSDGHLGETQYF; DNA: TGCAGTGCCAGCAGTGATGGACACTTAGGCGAGACCCAGTACTTC
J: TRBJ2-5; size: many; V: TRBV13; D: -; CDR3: CASSLGLGQLQETQYF; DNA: TGTGCCAGCAGCTTGGGCCTAGGACAGCTCCAAGAGACCCAGTACTTC
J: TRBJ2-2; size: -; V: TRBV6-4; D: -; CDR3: CASSEKDPGELFF; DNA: TGTGCCAGCAGTGAAAAGGACCCCGGGGAGCTGTTTTTT
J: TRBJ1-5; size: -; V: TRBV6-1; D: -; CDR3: CASSSHANQPQHF; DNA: TGTGCCAGCAGTAGCCATGCCAATCAGCCCCAGCATTTT
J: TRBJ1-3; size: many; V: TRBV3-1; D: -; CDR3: CASSQEGAQGNTIYF; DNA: TGTGCCAGCAGCCAAGAGGGGGCGCAGGGAAACACCATATATTTT
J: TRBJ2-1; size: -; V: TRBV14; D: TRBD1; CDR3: CASSHGDRGNNEQFF; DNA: TGTGCCAGCAGCCACGGGGACAGGGGAAACAATGAGCAGTTCTTC
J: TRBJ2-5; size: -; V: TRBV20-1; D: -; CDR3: CSASLQGETQYF; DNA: TGCAGTGCTAGCCTACAGGGCGAGACCCAGTACTTC
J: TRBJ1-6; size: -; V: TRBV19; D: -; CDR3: CASNMPGPGSPLHF; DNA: TGTGCCAGTAATATGCCGGGACCGGGTTCACCCCTCCACTTT
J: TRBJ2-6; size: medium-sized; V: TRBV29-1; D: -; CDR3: CSVEGRSSGANVLTF; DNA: TGCAGCGTTGAGGGCAGGAGCTCTGGGGCCAACGTCCTGACTTTC
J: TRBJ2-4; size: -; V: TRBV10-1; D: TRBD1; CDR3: CASRGGERDIQYF; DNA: TGCGCCAGCAGAGGGGGCGAAAGAGACATTCAGTACTTC
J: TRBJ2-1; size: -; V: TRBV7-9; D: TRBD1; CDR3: CVSSSNRGQNEQFF; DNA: TGTGTCAGCAGCTCCAACAGGGGGCAGAATGAGCAGTTCTTC
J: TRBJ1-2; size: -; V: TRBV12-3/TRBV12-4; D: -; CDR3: CASSPAPTTGYTF; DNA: TGTGCCAGCAGTCCGGCGCCGACTACGGGCTACACCTTC
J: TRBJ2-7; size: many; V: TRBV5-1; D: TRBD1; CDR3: CASSFRIQAGTGKGNEQYF; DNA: TGCGCCAGCAGCTTCCGAATTCAAGCCGGGACAGGGAAGGGAAACGAGCAGTACTTC
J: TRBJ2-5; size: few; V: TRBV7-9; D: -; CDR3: CASTDGELLGETQYF; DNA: TGTGCCAGCACCGACGGGGAACTCTTAGGGGAGACCCAGTACTTC
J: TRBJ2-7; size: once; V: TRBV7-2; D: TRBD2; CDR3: CASSFNSGRAYEQYF; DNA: TGTGCCAGCAGCTTCAATAGCGGGAGGGCCTACGAGCAGTACTTC
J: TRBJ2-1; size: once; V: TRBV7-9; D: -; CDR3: CATNSNRELGQFF; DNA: TGTGCCACCAACTCAAACAGGGAATTAGGGCAGTTCTTC
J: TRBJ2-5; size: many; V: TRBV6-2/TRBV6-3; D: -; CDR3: CASSYGLRDTETQYF; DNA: TGTGCCAGCAGTTACGGCCTTAGAGACACCGAGACCCAGTACTTC
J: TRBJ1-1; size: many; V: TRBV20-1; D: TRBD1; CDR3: CSARWDRATEAFF; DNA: TGCAGTGCTAGATGGGACAGGGCCACTGAAGCTTTCTTT
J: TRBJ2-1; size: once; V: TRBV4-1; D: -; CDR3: CASSQIYNEQFF; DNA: TGCGCCAGCAGCCAGATTTACAATGAGCAGTTCTTC
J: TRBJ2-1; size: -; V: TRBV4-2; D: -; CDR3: CASSVTGEGWDEQFF; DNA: TGTGCCAGCAGCGTGACAGGGGAGGGGTGGGATGAGCAGTTCTTC
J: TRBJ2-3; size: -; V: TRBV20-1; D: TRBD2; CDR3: CSVEAGGPVTDTQYF; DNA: TGCAGTGTAGAAGCGGGAGGGCCAGTCACAGATACGCAGTATTTT
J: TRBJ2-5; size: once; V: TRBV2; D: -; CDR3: CASSDGDGETQYF; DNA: TGTGCCAGCAGTGACGGGGACGGGGAGACCCAGTACTTC
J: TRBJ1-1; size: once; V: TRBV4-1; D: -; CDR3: CVSSQFPSGVTEAFF; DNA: TGCGTCAGCAGCCAATTCCCTAGCGGGGTCACTGAAGCTTTCTTT
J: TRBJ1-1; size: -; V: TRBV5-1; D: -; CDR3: CASSLEVGGLNTEAFF; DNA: TGCGCCAGCAGCTTGGAGGTTGGGGGACTCAACACTGAAGCTTTCTTT
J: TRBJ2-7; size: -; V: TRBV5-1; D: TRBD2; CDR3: CASSPTPLAGVYEQYF; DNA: TGCGCCAGCAGCCCCACCCCACTAGCGGGAGTATACGAGCAGTACTTC
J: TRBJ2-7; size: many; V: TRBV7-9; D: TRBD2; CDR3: CASSTRLAGAYEQYF; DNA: TGTGCCAGCAGCACACGACTAGCGGGAGCCTACGAGCAGTACTTC
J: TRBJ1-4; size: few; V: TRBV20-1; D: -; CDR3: CSARGHTSGLNEKLFF; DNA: TGCAGTGCTAGAGGTCATACTAGCGGTCTTAATGAAAAACTGTTTTTT
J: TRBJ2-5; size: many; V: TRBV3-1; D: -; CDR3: CASSTPVVAWETQYF; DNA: TGTGCCAGCAGCACACCGGTCGTAGCGTGGGAGACCCAGTACTTC
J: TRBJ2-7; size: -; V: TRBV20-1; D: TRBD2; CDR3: CSARDREREGLVQYF; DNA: TGCAGTGCTAGAGACCGAGAGCGGGAGGGCCTTGTGCAGTACTTC
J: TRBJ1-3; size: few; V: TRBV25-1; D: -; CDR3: CASSVGDTIYF; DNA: TGTGCCAGCAGTGTAGGGGACACCATATATTTT